A single sample gave rise to the 5 T cell receptor beta chains below, sequenced in a study of cytomegalovirus exposure and HLA in healthy donors. Primers included in the PCR were 60 Vbeta and 13 Jbeta primers. Libraries were prepared by immunoSEQ multiplex PCR; TCRdb keeps only in-frame clonotypes and omits some of them. The sample comprises approximately 150,000 clones, approximately 88% of which are singletons, and 0.7% to 1% rests with the top ten. Sequenced: PBMCs. The receptors shown here come from a woman in her twenties or thirties in good health and CMV-seronegative.

The V gene is TRBV7-2, the J gene TRBJ2-3; the D gene is possibly TRBD2 (5 bases). CDR1 and CDR2 from the germline V gene are SGHTA and FQGNSA. The length of the CDR3 is 11 residues. The V end lost 6 bases, the J end lost 10 bases, and 11 bases lay between the germline ends. The CDR3 DNA reads TGTGCCAGCAGGCGTGCGGAGGCGCAGTATTTT. It translates to CASRRAEAQYF.

The chain is built from TRBV7-2 and TRBJ1-1; TRBD1 agrees at 10 bases. V lost 3 bases to trimming and J lost 1 base; unmatched junction nucleotides: 5. The CDR3 contains 16 residues. The germline V gene encodes CDR1 SGHTA and CDR2 FQGNSA. CDR3 region: CASSFTTGGPNTEAFF. The CDR3 region has the DNA TGTGCCAGCAGCTTTACGACAGGGGGCCCGAACACTGAAGCTTTCTTT.

V gene TRBV4-3 combines with J gene TRBJ1-4, with TRBD1 as a possible D gene (5 bases). Germline V CDR1 and CDR2: LGHNA, YSLEER. V was shortened by 0 bases and J by 8 bases, with 13 bases between the two germline ends. This CDR3 is built from 15 residues. CDR3 nucleotides: TGCGCCAGCAGCCAAGATTGGGGGGGTCTGGAAAAACTGTTTTTT. Amino acids: CASSQDWGGLEKLFF.

This clone was seen more than once but under ten times. The genes are TRBV4-3 and TRBJ2-3, with TRBD2 identical over 9 bases. The CDR3 consists of 18 residues. V lost 1 base and J lost 6; bases outside the gene matches: 14. Germline loops: CDR1 LGHNA, CDR2 YSLEER. This CDR3 reads CASSQGRGRFAGGDTQYF. The CDR3, as DNA: TGCGCCAGCAGCCAAGGGAGAGGCAGGTTTGCGGGGGGGGATACGCAGTATTTT.

The chain has TRBV27 and TRBJ1-1; no clear D. V gave up 5 bases and J gave up 0 bases, with 16 bases separating them. Germline V gene sequence: CDR1 MNHEY, CDR2 SMNVEV (reference sequence). The CDR3 has 16 residues. Here the CDR3 reads CASSVMWGGMNTEAFF. The CDR3, as DNA: TGTGCCAGCAGTGTGATGTGGGGAGGCATGAACACTGAAGCTTTCTTT.